A selection of T cell receptor beta chains follows, all from one sample in a study of cytomegalovirus exposure and HLA in healthy donors. Produced via immunoSEQ multiplex PCR; TCRdb's table is partial and in-frame only. The profile covers fewer than 250,000 clones, with 83% appearing a single time and about 1.4% taken by the ten largest. Sequencing used PBMCs. Receptors were obtained from a girl aged 5-17 years in good health and CMV-seronegative. Both conserved end residues are part of each CDR3. Each record gives: clone size, CDR3 length, V gene, J gene, CDR3 protein. Only part of the rows carry a size: once, few, many, or a class if the clone is expanded.

>few|14|TRBV6-5|TRBJ2-7
CASRNSGRALEQYF
>.|16|TRBV19|TRBJ1-5
CASNDEGTGINQPQHF
>.|15|TRBV7-2|TRBJ1-4
CASSLFRSPGGKLFF
>.|14|TRBV30|TRBJ1-2
CAWSVLKTGAGYTF
>.|16|TRBV21-1|TRBJ2-1
CASSKDNSGFYNEQFF
>.|16|TRBV7-9|TRBJ2-4
CASSLGREGAKNIQYF
>.|17|TRBV19|TRBJ2-3
CASSLRSIDPSTDTQYF
>.|14|TRBV28|TRBJ1-5
CASGTVDSNQPQHF
>.|12|TRBV7-2|TRBJ2-7
CASSQDAGEQYF
>.|13|TRBV7-9|TRBJ1-1
CASSLGGLVGAFF
>.|12|TRBV19|TRBJ1-2
CASSLRSGGYTF
>.|15|TRBV21-1|TRBJ2-5
CASTRGGGLQETQYF